This T cell receptor beta chain was profiled in a study of blood T cell repertoires in COVID-19. Across the study: Samples taken during acute and convalescent COVID-19 were collected in the United States, Italy and Spain.

Sequenced by immunoSEQ multiplex PCR; TCRdb stores in-frame clones only, minus some. Here the sample spans around 200,000 clones, 75% to 90% being singletons. CDR1 and CDR2 from the germline V gene are SGHDT and YYEEEE. CDR3 length: 15 amino acids. Trimming took off 0 bases at V and 0 bases at J, with 7 bases between the two ends. The material sequenced was peripheral blood. The clonotype originates from a human donor with active or convalescent COVID-19. The donor label of this sample is uncertain. The rearrangement joins TRBV5-6 to TRBJ1-3; D call uncertain. CDR3 nucleotides: TGTGCCAGCAGCTTGGGCACTATCTCTGGAAACACCATATATTTT. Its translation: CASSLGTISGNTIYF.